This section outlines one T cell receptor (beta chain) sequence together with its context. Its antigen is still unknown. No per-base quality is available; no much larger clone lies one base away. Different DNA sequences within this sample yield the same CDR3. At diagnosis, tumor, uninvolved tumor-adjacent lung and peripheral blood were collected and then preserved as a mix of FFPE and fresh-frozen material. For TCR repertoire profiling, blood samples were analyzed as peripheral blood mononuclear cells. This entry belongs to a study of T cells in localized non-small cell lung cancer (dated by TCRdb to about 2020). Background on the whole study: Comparing tumors with uninvolved tumor-adjacent lungs, the study looked at the T cell repertoires of 200 to 250 patients with early-stage NSCLC. The cohort was made up of around 220 treatment-naive NSCLC patients whose localized lung tumors had been resected. Of the NSCLC patients, about 130 were male and 85 to 110 were female, and the mean age was around 66 years.

The immunoSEQ Assay was used to sequence TCR beta CDR3 regions from DNA. In the paper's pipeline: T cell density was computed as TCR beta template counts normalized to usable DNA estimated by amplifying housekeeping genes. The preseqR package was used to estimate richness by extrapolating to 400,000 templates for PBMC samples and to 120,000 templates for tissue samples. Clonality was defined as one minus Pielou's evenness. Tissue-enriched TCRs were identified through differential abundance testing performed on productive amino-acid clonotypes, with a minimum total count of 5 and an alpha of 0.1. The Jaccard Index and the Morisita Overlap Index were used to measure how much the repertoires overlapped between compartments. GLIPH clustered TCR beta CDR3s with public tetramer-defined viral CDR3s; viral motifs required at least three viral sequences plus V-gene enrichment. This immuneACCESS table, as held by TCRdb, lists in-frame sequences with V and J called but not all clones. Of the missing ones, under half trace to an unresolved V gene in checked studies; the others have no known cause. That table gives V, J and clone size, and the DNA gave D and trimming. The sample table records more than 15,000 clones; 89% of these occur just once. About 8% of the sample goes to the ten largest clones.

Study-level results and caveats: Longer overall survival was associated with higher T cell density in blood, whereas shorter survival was associated with higher clonality in adjacent lung. Because multi-region tumor sequencing was not performed, intratumor heterogeneity could not be ruled out. A median of 57 of the top 100 tumor clones turned up in the paired uninvolved adjacent lung, and roughly 30 of those clones also ranked among the top 100 of that same adjacent lung. Since the design was exploratory, TCR variables were selected using unadjusted p-values with no false-discovery rate correction. Uninvolved tumor-adjacent lung showed the highest T cell clonality, higher than tumor, which suggests more focused antigenic responses in the adjacent lung.

The specimen comprised peripheral blood, sampled before any cancer treatment. The source of this sequence is a man aged 40 to 69 with stage I lung adenocarcinoma.

The CDR3 is CASSFRTGYGYTF. Here is the DNA: TGTGCCAGCAGTTTCCGGACAGGCTATGGCTACACCTTC. The sequence joins TRBV27 to TRBJ1-2; 7 of the junction bases match TRBD1. The germline V gene (reference sequence) sets CDR1 to MNHEY and CDR2 to SMNVEV. The cysteine opens and the phenylalanine closes a CDR3 of 13 amino acids. Left in the record is the CDR3 DNA by itself, 39 bases read in frame from the first base. V is trimmed back by 3 bases and J by 4 bases, and the junction contains 2 bases that no gene match accounts for.